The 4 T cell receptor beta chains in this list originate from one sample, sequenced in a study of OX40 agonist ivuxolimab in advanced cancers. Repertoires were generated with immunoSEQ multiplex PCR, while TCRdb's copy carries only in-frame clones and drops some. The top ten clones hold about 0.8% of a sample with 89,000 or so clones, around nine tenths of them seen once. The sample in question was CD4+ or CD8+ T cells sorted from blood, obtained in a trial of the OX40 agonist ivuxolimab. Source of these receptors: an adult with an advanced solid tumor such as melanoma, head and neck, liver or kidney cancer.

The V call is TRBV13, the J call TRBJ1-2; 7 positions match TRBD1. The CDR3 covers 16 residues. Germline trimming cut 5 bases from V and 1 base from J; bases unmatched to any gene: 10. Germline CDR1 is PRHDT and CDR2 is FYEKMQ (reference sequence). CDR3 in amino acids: CASSRRTGMSNYGYTF. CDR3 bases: TGTGCCAGCAGCCGTAGGACAGGAATGAGTAACTATGGCTACACCTTC. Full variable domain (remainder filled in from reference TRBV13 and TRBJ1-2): AAGVIQSPRHLIKEKRETATLKCYPIPRHDTVYWYQQGPGQDPQFLISFYEKMQSDKGSIPDRFSAQQFSDYHSELNMSSLELGDSALYFCASSRRTGMSNYGYTFGSGTRLTVV.

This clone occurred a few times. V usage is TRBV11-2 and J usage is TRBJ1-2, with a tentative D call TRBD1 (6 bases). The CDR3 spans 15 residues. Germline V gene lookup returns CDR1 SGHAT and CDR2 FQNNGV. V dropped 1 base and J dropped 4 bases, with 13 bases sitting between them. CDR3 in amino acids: CASSLVGGATYGYTF. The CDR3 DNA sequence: TGTGCCAGCAGCTTAGTAGGGGGTGCGACCTATGGCTACACCTTC. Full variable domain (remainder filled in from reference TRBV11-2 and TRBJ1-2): EAGVAQSPRYKIIEKRQSVAFWCNPISGHATLYWYQQILGQGPKLLIQFQNNGVVDDSQLPKDRFSAERLKGVDSTLKIQPAKLEDSAVYLCASSLVGGATYGYTFGSGTRLTVV.

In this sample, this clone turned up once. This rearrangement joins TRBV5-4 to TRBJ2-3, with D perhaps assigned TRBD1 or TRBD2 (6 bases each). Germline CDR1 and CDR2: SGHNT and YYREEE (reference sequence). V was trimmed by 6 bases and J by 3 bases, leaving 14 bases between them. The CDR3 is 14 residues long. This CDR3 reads CASNRGRATDTQYF. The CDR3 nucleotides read TGTGCCAGCAACCGGGGGCGCGCAACAGATACGCAGTATTTT.

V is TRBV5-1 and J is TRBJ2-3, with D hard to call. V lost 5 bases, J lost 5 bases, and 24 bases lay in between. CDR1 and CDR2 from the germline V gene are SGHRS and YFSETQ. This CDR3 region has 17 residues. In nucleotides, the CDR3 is TGCGCCAGCAGATCCCCCCCGTTTGCGTCAGCAGGAGATACGCAGTATTTT. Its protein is CASRSPPFASAGDTQYF.